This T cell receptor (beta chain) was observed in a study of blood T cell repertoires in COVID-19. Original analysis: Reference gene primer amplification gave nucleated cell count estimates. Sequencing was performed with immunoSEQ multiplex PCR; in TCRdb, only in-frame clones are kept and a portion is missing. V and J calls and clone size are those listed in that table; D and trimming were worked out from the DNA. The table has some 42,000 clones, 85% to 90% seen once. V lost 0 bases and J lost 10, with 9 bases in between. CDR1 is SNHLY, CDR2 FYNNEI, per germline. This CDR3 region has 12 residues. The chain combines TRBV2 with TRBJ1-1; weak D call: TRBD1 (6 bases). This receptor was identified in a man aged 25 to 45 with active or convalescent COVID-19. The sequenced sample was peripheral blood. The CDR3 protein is CASSEAGATAFF. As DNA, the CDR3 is TGTGCCAGCAGTGAAGCGGGGGCGACAGCTTTCTTT. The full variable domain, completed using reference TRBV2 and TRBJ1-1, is EPEVTQTPSHQVTQMGQEVILRCVPISNHLYFYWYRQILGQKVEFLVSFYNNEISEKSEIFDDQFSVERPDGSNFTLKIRSTKLEDSAMYFCASSEAGATAFFGQGTRLTVV.